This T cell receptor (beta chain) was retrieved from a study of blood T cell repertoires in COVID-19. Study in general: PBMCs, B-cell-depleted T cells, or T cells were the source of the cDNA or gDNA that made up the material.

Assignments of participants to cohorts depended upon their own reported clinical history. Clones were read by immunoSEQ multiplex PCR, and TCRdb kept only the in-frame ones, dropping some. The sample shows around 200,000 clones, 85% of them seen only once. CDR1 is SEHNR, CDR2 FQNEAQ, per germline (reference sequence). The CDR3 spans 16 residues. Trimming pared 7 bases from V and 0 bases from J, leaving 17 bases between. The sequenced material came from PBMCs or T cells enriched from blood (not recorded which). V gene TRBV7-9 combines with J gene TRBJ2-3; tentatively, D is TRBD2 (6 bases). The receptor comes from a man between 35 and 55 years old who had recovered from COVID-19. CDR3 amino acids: CASTPVVAASTDTQYF. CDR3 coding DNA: TGTGCCAGCACCCCCGTGGTAGCGGCTAGCACAGATACGCAGTATTTT.